These 25 T cell receptor beta chains share one sample of origin, sequenced in a study of control samples from healthy donors and cancer patients. The assay was immunoSEQ multiplex PCR, and TCRdb's table has in-frame clones only and misses some. The data hold about 160,000 clones, with 90% to 95% observed a single time. Sequencing was performed on blood. These receptors were obtained from a woman aged 25 to 39 in good health.

The chain is built from TRBV4-3 and TRBJ2-5; D is unclear. The CDR3 consists of 15 residues. V shed 1 base and J shed 2 bases, with 11 bases lying between them. The germline V gene encodes CDR1 LGHNA and CDR2 YSLEER. The CDR3 reads CASSQGVGQQETQYF. For the CDR3, the DNA is TGCGCCAGCAGCCAAGGAGTGGGTCAGCAAGAGACCCAGTACTTC.

In its sample, this clone was seen once. V and J are TRBV5-4 and TRBJ2-7; a weak D match, TRBD2 (6 bases). Between the trimmed V and J ends, which lost 5 bases and 5 bases, there was a span of 20 bases. This CDR3 comprises 15 residues. The germline gives CDR1 SGHNT, CDR2 YYREEE (reference sequence). The CDR3 DNA reads as TGTGCCAGCAGGACTTGGGGCCGCGGGATCAACGAGCAGTACTTC. This translates into CASRTWGRGINEQYF.

This rearrangement joins TRBV2 to TRBJ2-1, with 7 positions matching TRBD1. The ends lost 4 bases at V and 6 bases at J; junction bases unmatched: 9. The CDR3 extends over 15 amino acids. Germline V CDR1 and CDR2: SNHLY, FYNNEI. The CDR3: CASSVLARGTNEQFF. The CDR3 region has the DNA TGTGCCAGCAGTGTCCTGGCCAGGGGGACCAATGAGCAGTTCTTC.

The rearrangement joins TRBV2 to TRBJ2-1; perhaps TRBD1 as D (5 bases). The CDR3 extends over 12 amino acids. V lost 8 bases to trimming and J lost 8 bases, with 13 bases between them. Germline V gene data show CDR1 as SNHLY and CDR2 as FYNNEI. The CDR3 reads CASAGLKDEQFF. The CDR3 DNA reads TGTGCCAGCGCAGGGTTGAAGGATGAGCAGTTCTTC.

The chain recombines TRBV10-3 with TRBJ2-3, with TRBD2 matching over 13 bases. This CDR3 has 15 residues. V trimming: 7 bases; J trimming: 4 bases; junction bases outside the gene matches: 5. From germline, CDR1 is ENHRY and CDR2 SYGVKD. CDR3 in DNA: TGTGCCATCAAAACTAGCGGGAGGGACCCAGATACGCAGTATTTT. Translating it yields CAIKTSGRDPDTQYF.

The chain combines TRBV4-2 with TRBJ2-1, with D hard to call. The CDR3 sequence is 15 residues long. V was cut by 3 bases and J by 5 bases, with 14 bases left in between. Germline V gene data show CDR1 as LGHNA and CDR2 as YNFKEQ. CDR3 sequence: CASSHTLGRDNEQFF. The CDR3 DNA sequence: TGTGCCAGCAGCCATACCCTGGGCAGAGACAATGAGCAGTTCTTC.

The chain uses TRBV12-3 or TRBV12-4 and TRBJ2-3; D may be TRBD2 (6 bases). Deletions cut 2 bases from V and 10 bases from J, with 10 bases between. CDR3 length: 12 amino acids. CDR3 in DNA: TGTGCCAGCAGTTTACGGCCGGGGGCGCAGTATTTT. Translation: CASSLRPGAQYF.

This clone was picked up a small number of times. The chain is built from TRBV27 and TRBJ2-3; D is perhaps TRBD2 (6 bases). The CDR3 has 15 residues. Trimming cost V 2 bases and J 3 bases, with 12 bases left between them. Germline values: CDR1 MNHEY, CDR2 SMNVEV (reference sequence). CDR3: CASSLTAGLTDTQYF. Written as DNA, the CDR3 is TGTGCCAGCAGTTTAACGGCGGGACTGACAGATACGCAGTATTTT.

The chain has TRBV10-3 and TRBJ1-1; D is unresolved. The V end lost 0 bases, the J end lost 6 bases, and 11 bases lay between the germline ends. The germline V gene encodes CDR1 ENHRY and CDR2 SYGVKD. The CDR3 consists of 14 residues. CDR3 nucleotides: TGTGCCATCAGTGAGTCTCCGGCGAGGTCTGAAGCTTTCTTT. This translates into CAISESPARSEAFF.

The chain joins TRBV5-1 to TRBJ1-1, with D unresolved. This CDR3 region has 14 residues. Germline lookup yields CDR1 SGHRS and CDR2 YFSETQ. Trimming pared 6 bases from V and 3 bases from J, leaving 15 bases between. The CDR3 is CASTYTPRDTEAFF. Written as DNA, the CDR3 is TGCGCCAGCACATACACTCCGAGGGACACTGAAGCTTTCTTT.

In its sample, this clone was seen once. The rearrangement joins TRBV19 to TRBJ2-7; 8 bases align to TRBD1. V lost 3 bases to trimming and J lost 6 bases; unmatched junction nucleotides: 4. Germline V lookup: CDR1 LNHDA, CDR2 SQIVND (reference sequence). This CDR3 comprises 13 residues. CDR3 protein: CASSMGRGREQYF. DNA of the CDR3: TGTGCCAGTAGTATGGGCAGGGGGCGCGAGCAGTACTTC.

The CDR3, as DNA: TGTGCCAGTAGACCGCCGGGGAACACCATATATTTT. Amino acid sequence: CASRPPGNTIYF. V and J are TRBV19 and TRBJ1-3; D gene unclear. There are 12 residues in the CDR3. V was shortened by 6 bases and J by 7 bases, with 10 bases between the two germline ends. Germline V gene sequence: CDR1 LNHDA, CDR2 SQIVND (reference sequence).

The chain uses TRBV5-4 and TRBJ2-7, with D possibly matching TRBD2 (5 bases). The CDR3 is made up of 13 amino acids. Germline-derived CDR1 and CDR2 are SGHNT and YYREEE (reference sequence). V dropped 4 bases and J dropped 6 bases, with 14 bases sitting between them. The CDR3 loop is CASSPGGEAEQYF. The DNA of the CDR3 is TGTGCCAGCAGCCCAGGAGGAGAGGCCGAGCAGTACTTC.

The chain combines TRBV5-4 with TRBJ1-1; a weak D match, TRBD1 (5 bases). Trimming shortened V by 0 bases and J by 4 bases, and 25 bases separated the two germline ends. Germline loops: CDR1 SGHNT, CDR2 YYREEE (reference sequence). This CDR3 has 19 amino acids. CDR3 DNA sequence: TGTGCCAGCAGCTTGGCCCCACTAAGGTCCGGGGCGAAGACCACTGAAGCTTTCTTT. This translates into CASSLAPLRSGAKTTEAFF.

V usage is TRBV7-9 and J usage is TRBJ2-7; D is undetermined. The germline V and J ends were trimmed by 5 bases and 0 bases, with 8 bases remaining between them. The CDR3 consists of 13 residues. The germline V gene encodes CDR1 SEHNR and CDR2 FQNEAQ (reference sequence). The CDR3 DNA follows: TGTGCCAGCAGCCACCCGTCCTCCTACGAGCAGTACTTC. The encoded protein is CASSHPSSYEQYF.

The chain has TRBV6-1 and TRBJ2-1; 7 bases fit TRBD1. The CDR3 extends over 17 amino acids. The germline CDR1 and CDR2 sequences are MNHNS and SASEGT. After removal of 3 bases from V and 7 bases from J, the junction contained 15 bases not matched to a gene. CDR3 coding DNA: TGTGCCAGCAGTGAGCCGGTAGGGGGCGGCCTCATGAATGAGCAGTTCTTC. Its protein product is CASSEPVGGGLMNEQFF.

The rearrangement links TRBV19 to TRBJ2-7; D gene unclear. V gave up 6 bases and J gave up 5 bases, with 14 bases separating them. This CDR3 has 13 amino acids. Germline V gene lookup returns CDR1 LNHDA and CDR2 SQIVND (reference sequence). CDR3 nucleotides: TGTGCCAGTAGCCCCGCCGGGTACCACGAGCAGTACTTC. As protein: CASSPAGYHEQYF.

V is TRBV29-1 and J is TRBJ2-7; D ambiguous. CDR1 is SQVTM, CDR2 ANQGSEA, per germline. V lost 3 bases to trimming and J lost 4 bases, with 10 bases between them. The CDR3 spans 12 residues. CDR3 nucleotide sequence: TGCAGCGTTGAGGGCCAGGAATACGAGCAGTACTTC. Translating gives CSVEGQEYEQYF.

Regarding this clone: This sample includes further DNA sequences coding for the same CDR3. The V gene is TRBV27, the J gene TRBJ2-7; 8 bases fit TRBD2. Trimming removed 7 bases from V and 4 bases from J; junction bases left unmatched: 0. CDR1 and CDR2 (germline): MNHEY, SMNVEV (reference sequence). CDR3 length: 11 amino acids. For the CDR3, the DNA is TGTGCCAGCACTAGCGGGTACGAGCAGTACTTC. As protein: CASTSGYEQYF.

This clone was detected a few times. V is TRBV6-2 or TRBV6-3 and J is TRBJ2-1; D uncertain. The CDR3 is made up of 14 amino acids. V was trimmed by 2 bases and J by 9 bases, leaving 14 bases between them. Per the germline V gene, CDR1 is MNHEY and CDR2 is SVGEGT. The CDR3 reads CASSYGRSSGEQFF. The DNA for the CDR3 is TGTGCCAGCAGTTACGGGCGGTCTTCGGGTGAGCAGTTCTTC.

This clone occurred once. The rearrangement joins TRBV5-6 to TRBJ2-1; 7 bases fit TRBD2. Germline CDR1 SGHDT, CDR2 YYEEEE. The CDR3 runs 18 residues. The junction had 13 bases not matched to a gene; V was cut back by 0 bases and J by 4 bases. CDR3 sequence: CASSLEGRAGALYNEQFF. Written as DNA, the CDR3 is TGTGCCAGCAGCTTGGAAGGGCGGGCGGGAGCATTATACAATGAGCAGTTCTTC.

The J gene is TRBJ2-2, the V gene TRBV19; TRBD2 might be the D (5 bases). This CDR3 has 15 amino acids. Germline values: CDR1 LNHDA, CDR2 SQIVND (reference sequence). Trimming stripped 1 base from V and 5 bases from J, with 11 bases between. In DNA form, the CDR3 reads TGTGCCAGTAGTATAGTGGGTGGCGGGACCGGGGAGCTGTTTTTT. Residues: CASSIVGGGTGELFF. Complete variable domain (other parts from reference TRBV19 and TRBJ2-2): DGGITQSPKYLFRKEGQNVTLSCEQNLNHDAMYWYRQDPGQGLRLIYYSQIVNDFQKGDIAEGYSVSREKKESFPLTVTSAQKNPTAFYLCASSIVGGGTGELFFGEGSRLTVL.

V gene TRBV19 combines with J gene TRBJ2-2, with TRBD2 identical over 8 bases. V lost 9 bases and J lost 0; bases outside the gene matches: 6. The germline gives CDR1 LNHDA, CDR2 SQIVND (reference sequence). The CDR3 length is 15 residues. The CDR3 sequence is CASDRGLANTGELFF. DNA of the CDR3: TGTGCCAGCGACCGGGGACTAGCGAACACCGGGGAGCTGTTTTTT.

The CDR3: CASSQDAGGSYEQYF. DNA of the CDR3: TGCGCCAGCAGCCAAGACGCGGGAGGATCCTACGAGCAGTACTTC. The V call is TRBV4-1, the J call TRBJ2-7; TRBD2 matches 8 bases. This CDR3 is 15 amino acids long. Trimming took 0 bases from V and 1 from J; bases not matched to a gene: 2. Germline V gene sequence: CDR1 MGHRA, CDR2 YSYEKL.

This chain uses TRBV30 with TRBJ2-3; D not certain. The CDR3 has 13 amino acids. Between the trimmed V and J ends, which lost 3 bases and 4 bases, there was a span of 11 bases. Germline V lookup: CDR1 GTSNPN, CDR2 SVGIG (reference sequence). The CDR3 DNA reads as TGTGCCTGGAGCGAAGGGATTCCAGATACGCAGTATTTT. Translation gives CAWSEGIPDTQYF.